What follows are 24 T cell receptor beta chains derived from one specimen sequenced in a study of long-term antiretroviral therapy in people with HIV. This was the immunoSEQ v3.0 assay at survey level. Profiled with immunoSEQ multiplex PCR; TCRdb holds only in-frame clones, not every one. The repertoire consists of tens of thousands of clones, with under 85% occurring once and the leading ten covering under 6.5%. Sequenced here: unsorted PBMCs, sampled 1 year after starting antiretroviral therapy. The receptors stem from a man between 18 and 29 years old with HIV.

The rearrangement links TRBV15 to TRBJ2-3; D unclear. CDR1 and CDR2 (germline): LNHNV, YYDKDF (reference sequence). CDR3 length: 13 amino acids. V was pared by 6 bases and J by 3 bases, with 10 bases between. The CDR3 spells CATSEVGTDTQYF. The CDR3 DNA reads TGTGCCACCAGTGAGGTGGGGACAGATACGCAGTATTTT.

The chain recombines TRBV25-1 with TRBJ2-6; 7 bases fit TRBD1. Trimming took 4 bases from V and 0 from J; bases not matched to a gene: 9. The CDR3 is made up of 18 amino acids. Per the germline V gene, CDR1 is MGHDK and CDR2 is SYGVNS. CDR3 coding DNA: TGTGCCAGCAGTGGACCGGGACAGCCATCCTCTGGGGCCAACGTCCTGACTTTC. Translated, it gives CASSGPGQPSSGANVLTF.

This clone was detected only a few times. The chain is built from TRBV9 and TRBJ1-6; no definite D call. Germline V gene sequence: CDR1 SGDLS, CDR2 YYNGEE. V lost 0 bases, J lost 3 bases, and 10 bases lay in between. CDR3 length equals 16 residues. The CDR3 DNA follows: TGTGCCAGCAGCGTAGGAGCAGAAGGCTATAATTCACCCCTCCACTTT. It codes for CASSVGAEGYNSPLHF.

This sequence joins TRBV9 and TRBJ1-2; D is unclear. V was shortened by 2 bases and J by 6 bases, with 23 bases between the two germline ends. This CDR3 spans 17 amino acids. Germline V CDR1 and CDR2: SGDLS, YYNGEE. CDR3 region: CASSVGHNPRPNDGYTF. The CDR3 nucleotides are TGTGCCAGCAGCGTTGGCCACAACCCCCGGCCGAACGATGGCTACACCTTC. Using reference TRBV9 and TRBJ1-2 for the parts outside the CDR3, the full variable domain is DSGVTQTPKHLITATGQRVTLRCSPRSGDLSVYWYQQSLDQGLQFLIQYYNGEERAKGNILERFSAQQFPDLHSELNLSSLELGDSALYFCASSVGHNPRPNDGYTFGSGTRLTVV.

The chain uses TRBV12-5 and TRBJ1-1, with TRBD1 as a possible D gene (5 bases). Germline V lookup: CDR1 LGHNT, CDR2 FRNRAP. CDR3 length: 12 amino acids. Trimming removed 3 bases at V and 6 bases at J, with 8 bases between. The CDR3 reads CASGFLGAEAFF. The CDR3 coding sequence is TGTGCTAGTGGTTTTTTAGGGGCTGAAGCTTTCTTT.

The chain is built from TRBV19 and TRBJ1-1; no clear D gene. The V gene lost 4 bases and the J gene lost 1 base, with 10 bases spanning the gap. The CDR3 loop spans 14 amino acids. Germline assignment: CDR1 LNHDA and CDR2 SQIVND (reference sequence). The CDR3 nucleotides read TGTGCCAGTAGTACCGACGACAAGAACACTGAAGCTTTCTTT. This codes for CASSTDDKNTEAFF. The whole variable domain, remainder taken from reference TRBV19 and TRBJ1-1, is DGGITQSPKYLFRKEGQNVTLSCEQNLNHDAMYWYRQDPGQGLRLIYYSQIVNDFQKGDIAEGYSVSREKKESFPLTVTSAQKNPTAFYLCASSTDDKNTEAFFGQGTRLTVV.

This clone was picked up one time. The chain carries TRBV27 and TRBJ1-1; maybe TRBD1 (6 bases). The CDR3 covers 15 residues. The germline gives CDR1 MNHEY, CDR2 SMNVEV (reference sequence). Deletions cut 0 bases from V and 1 base from J, with 9 bases between. The CDR3 DNA is TGTGCCAGCAGTTTATCGGGGGCCCGGAACACTGAAGCTTTCTTT. Translating it yields CASSLSGARNTEAFF.

Written as DNA, the CDR3 is TGTGCCAGTAGTATATCACAGGGAGTTGCCGAGCAGTACTTC. Translation gives CASSISQGVAEQYF. The chain couples TRBV19 to TRBJ2-7; D is possibly TRBD1 (6 bases). Germline values: CDR1 LNHDA, CDR2 SQIVND (reference sequence). The CDR3 spans 14 residues. V was clipped by 2 bases and J by 6 bases, with 14 bases between them.

The genes are TRBV18 and TRBJ2-6; D is undetermined. This CDR3 has 14 amino acids. The V end was cut by 2 bases, the J end by 2 bases, with 4 bases between. Germline lookup yields CDR1 KGHSH and CDR2 LQKENI. Written as DNA, the CDR3 is TGTGCCAGCTCACCAGGAACTGGGGCCAACGTCCTGACTTTC. Protein: CASSPGTGANVLTF.

The CDR3 spells CASSSGQGMKGNTIYF. The CDR3 DNA follows: TGTGCCAGCAGTTCCGGACAGGGGATGAAAGGAAACACCATATATTTT. This sequence joins TRBV28 and TRBJ1-3; TRBD1 matches 9 bases. Germline loops: CDR1 MDHEN, CDR2 SYDVKM. Losses at the gene ends were 4 bases for V and 4 bases for J; bases not matched to a gene: 8. The CDR3 is 16 residues long.

The V call is TRBV7-2, the J call TRBJ1-1, with D unclear. Trimming pared 3 bases from V and 1 base from J, leaving 6 bases between. The germline CDR1 and CDR2 sequences are SGHTA and FQGNSA. The CDR3 has 13 amino acids. The CDR3 bases are TGTGCCAGCAGCTTCTCGGAGAACACTGAAGCTTTCTTT. Protein sequence: CASSFSENTEAFF.

The rearrangement joins TRBV9 to TRBJ1-2, with 8 bases matching TRBD1. The ends lost 0 bases at V and 9 bases at J; junction bases unmatched: 16. Per germline, CDR1 SGDLS and CDR2 YYNGEE. This CDR3 is 17 amino acids long. The CDR3 nucleotides read TGTGCCAGCAGCGTAGCGGCCAGGGGGCGAGGACCCCTACGCTACACCTTC. The encoded protein is CASSVAARGRGPLRYTF.

V gene TRBV10-3 combines with J gene TRBJ2-2; D is uncertain. Germline values: CDR1 ENHRY, CDR2 SYGVKD. Trimming left V 5 bases short and J 1 base short, with 8 bases between. The CDR3 spans 14 residues. The chain's CDR3 is CAISNTVNTGELFF. CDR3 nucleotides: TGTGCCATCAGTAATACCGTGAACACCGGGGAGCTGTTTTTT.

The chain links TRBV11-2 to TRBJ2-5; no clear D. V was clipped by 3 bases and J by 1 base, with 9 bases between them. The germline V gene encodes CDR1 SGHAT and CDR2 FQNNGV. The CDR3 is 14 residues long. The CDR3 DNA reads as TGTGCCAGCAGCTTTGGTCAGTTCCAAGAGACCCAGTACTTC. Its protein product is CASSFGQFQETQYF. Using reference TRBV11-2 and TRBJ2-5 for the parts outside the CDR3, the full variable domain is EAGVAQSPRYKIIEKRQSVAFWCNPISGHATLYWYQQILGQGPKLLIQFQNNGVVDDSQLPKDRFSAERLKGVDSTLKIQPAKLEDSAVYLCASSFGQFQETQYFGPGTRLLVL.

The chain links TRBV5-5 to TRBJ2-7; possibly TRBD1 for D (6 bases). CDR3 length: 14 amino acids. V shed 4 bases and J shed 0 bases, with 11 bases lying between them. Germline V gene sequence: CDR1 SGHKS, CDR2 YYEKEE (reference sequence). The CDR3 is CASSPTGFSYEQYF. Written as DNA, the CDR3 is TGTGCCAGCAGCCCCACAGGGTTCTCCTACGAGCAGTACTTC.

This rearrangement joins TRBV19 to TRBJ1-1, with unresolved D. CDR3 size: 14 residues. CDR1 and CDR2 from the germline V gene are LNHDA and SQIVND (reference sequence). V was pared by 0 bases and J by 4 bases, with 9 bases between. The CDR3: CASSIEGGPTEAFF. For the CDR3, the DNA is TGTGCCAGTAGTATAGAGGGAGGGCCCACTGAAGCTTTCTTT.

The chain has TRBV5-5 and TRBJ2-7, with 7 bases fitting TRBD2. The V and J ends lost 2 bases and 2 bases, in that order; junction bases with no gene match: 7. The germline V gene encodes CDR1 SGHKS and CDR2 YYEKEE (reference sequence). The CDR3 loop spans 15 amino acids. The DNA of the CDR3 is TGTGCCAGCAGCTTCGCTCCAGGGACTACCTACGAGCAGTACTTC. Amino acids: CASSFAPGTTYEQYF.

The chain combines TRBV19 with TRBJ2-7; D may be TRBD2 (6 bases). CDR3 size: 16 residues. Trimming cost V 5 bases and J 4 bases, with 21 bases left between them. CDR1 and CDR2 from the germline V gene are LNHDA and SQIVND (reference sequence). CDR3 region: CASSPTLLAVQYEQYF. In DNA form, the CDR3 reads TGTGCCAGTAGTCCTACCTTACTAGCTGTCCAGTACGAGCAGTACTTC.

This chain uses TRBV7-6 with TRBJ1-2; TRBD1 matches 12 bases. CDR3 length equals 16 residues. V trimming: 5 bases; J trimming: 8 bases; junction bases outside the gene matches: 12. Germline CDR1 and CDR2: SGHVS and FNYEAQ. The CDR3 DNA reads as TGTGCCAGCAGCCCTAGCGGGACAGGGGGCATCCAGGGCTACACCTTC. Translation gives CASSPSGTGGIQGYTF.

V usage is TRBV19 and J usage is TRBJ2-5; D could derive from TRBD1 or TRBD2 (5 bases each). CDR3 length equals 13 residues. V shed 10 bases and J shed 5 bases, with 17 bases lying between them. CDR1 is LNHDA, CDR2 SQIVND, per germline (reference sequence). In DNA form, the CDR3 reads TGTGCCACGAGACCGGGGCAAGTGGAGACCCAGTACTTC. It is translated as CATRPGQVETQYF.

A few counts support this clone. This chain connects TRBV9 to TRBJ1-2, with no clear D. The CDR3 is 16 residues long. CDR1 is SGDLS, CDR2 YYNGEE, per germline. The germline V and J ends were trimmed by 0 bases and 4 bases, with 16 bases remaining between them. This CDR3 reads CASSVALTALGYGYTF. DNA of the CDR3: TGTGCCAGCAGCGTAGCCCTTACCGCTCTGGGCTATGGCTACACCTTC.

J is TRBJ2-1 and V is TRBV4-3; 8 bases agree with TRBD1. The CDR3 is 15 residues long. In germline, CDR1 is LGHNA, CDR2 YSLEER. V lost 1 base, J lost 5 bases, and 4 bases stayed unmatched. This chain's CDR3 is CASSQGDRGNNEQFF. The DNA of the CDR3 is TGCGCCAGCAGCCAAGGCGACAGGGGCAACAATGAGCAGTTCTTC.

The chain links TRBV5-1 to TRBJ2-7, with 10 bases fitting TRBD1. This CDR3 contains 13 residues. Per the germline V gene, CDR1 is SGHRS and CDR2 is YFSETQ. Trimming took 4 bases from V and 3 from J; bases not matched to a gene: 1. Written as DNA, the CDR3 is TGCGCCAGCAGCAGGGACAGGGGCTACGAGCAGTACTTC. It encodes CASSRDRGYEQYF.

V and J are TRBV19 and TRBJ2-3; D gene uncertain. This CDR3 comprises 14 residues. Trimming cost V 3 bases and J 6 bases, with 13 bases left between them. CDR1 LNHDA and CDR2 SQIVND come from the germline V gene (reference sequence). CDR3 region: CASSMGSMGDTQYF. As DNA, the CDR3 is TGTGCCAGTAGTATGGGGTCGATGGGGGATACGCAGTATTTT.